This TCR beta chain was identified in a study of T cell responses to AZD1222 COVID-19 vaccine. Data came from immunoSEQ multiplex PCR; TCRdb stores just in-frame clones and leaves some out. Counted here are 100,000 to 140,000 clones, 70% to 90% occurring once; the ten biggest clones make up about 7%. Overall study results and limits: CD4 TCRs linked to vaccination spanned spike, dominating at 160-218 and 743-854. A mostly white British donor set with more females was recruited, and clonal diversity was possibly underestimated.

J gave up 1 base and V 3 bases, and 2 bases lay outside the gene matches. This CDR3 region has 15 residues. The V gene's germline CDR1 is LNHDA and CDR2 SQIVND (reference sequence). Details on this clone: The antigen is unknown.

The sequencing here drew on peripheral blood, taken on day 0 of AZD1222 vaccination. The rearrangement links TRBV19 to TRBJ1-4; 7 bases map to TRBD1. This TCR was recovered from an adult in good health. This CDR3 reads CASSMGDRTNEKLFF. CDR3 DNA: TGTGCCAGTAGTATGGGGGACAGAACTAATGAAAAACTGTTTTTT.